These 18 T cell receptor beta chains came from one sample sequenced in a study of T cell repertoires in cytomegalovirus infection. TCRdb ran MiXCR on the reads and lists one entry per CDR3 protein. This sample carries some 100,000 distinct CDR3 sequences, under 30% of them seen once, and the ten largest clones take around 80%. Their target antigens are unknown. This specimen was CD8+ T cells from cultured PBMCs, taken from culture after CMV antigen stimulation. The receptors originated from a human donor in good health (CMV status not recorded). Some clones in this sample may be carry-over from other donors' samples.

This chain links TRBV6-5 with TRBJ2-7; D unresolved. V was cut by 0 bases and J by 7 bases, with 10 bases left in between. CDR1 and CDR2 (germline): MNHEY, SVGAGI. The CDR3 totals 13 residues. The DNA of the CDR3 is TGTGCCAGCAGTTACTCGACGGCCGGAGAGCAGTACTTC. The encoded protein is CASSYSTAGEQYF.

This clonotype was observed a handful of times. J is TRBJ2-1 and V is TRBV6-5; possible D gene TRBD2, 7 bases. The germline CDR1 and CDR2 sequences are MNHEY and SVGAGI. Trimming removed 3 bases at V and 5 bases at J, with 11 bases between. This CDR3 has 14 residues. CDR3 loop: CASSYEGGDNEQFF. The DNA for the CDR3 is TGTGCCAGCAGTTATGAGGGGGGGGACAATGAGCAGTTCTTC.

This clonotype was detected only a few times. The V and J genes are TRBV3-1 and TRBJ1-2, with D possibly TRBD1 on 6 matching bases. Germline V gene sequence: CDR1 LGHDT, CDR2 YNNKEL (reference sequence). The CDR3 sequence is 15 residues long. Trimming removed 4 bases from V and 2 bases from J, with 14 bases in between. DNA of the CDR3: TGTGCCAGCAGCCCCCAGGCAGGGGTAAACTATGGCTACACCTTC. This codes for CASSPQAGVNYGYTF.

The chain uses TRBV5-4 and TRBJ1-6; D is undetermined. Germline V gene sequence: CDR1 SGHNT, CDR2 YYREEE (reference sequence). The V end lost 0 bases, the J end lost 10 bases, and 8 bases lay between the germline ends. The CDR3 loop spans 13 amino acids. This chain's CDR3 is CASSLVTDSPLHF. The DNA for the CDR3 is TGTGCCAGCAGCTTGGTTACGGACTCACCCCTCCACTTT.

This chain uses TRBV27 with TRBJ1-1; 11 positions match TRBD1. The J segment lost 7 bases and the V segment lost 8 bases, leaving 6 bases of the junction unmatched. Germline V gene data show CDR1 as MNHEY and CDR2 as SMNVEV (reference sequence). This CDR3 has 13 amino acids. This CDR3 reads CASAWDRGFEAFF. The CDR3, as DNA: TGTGCCAGCGCCTGGGACAGGGGGTTTGAAGCTTTCTTT.

The chain recombines TRBV3-1 with TRBJ2-7, with D possibly called TRBD1 or TRBD2 (5 bases each). This CDR3 contains 15 residues. Germline V gene sequence: CDR1 LGHDT, CDR2 YNNKEL (reference sequence). Trimming removed 0 bases from V and 3 bases from J, with 12 bases in between. CDR3 protein: CASSQDPGSFYEQYF. CDR3 coding DNA: TGTGCCAGCAGCCAAGACCCAGGGAGTTTCTACGAGCAGTACTTC.

The chain links TRBV28 to TRBJ2-2; D unclear. The V gene's germline CDR1 is MDHEN and CDR2 SYDVKM. The ends were cut back, 4 bases at V and 1 base at J, with 7 bases in the middle. This CDR3 comprises 14 residues. CDR3 bases: TGTGCCAGCAGTTCCAGAGGGAACACCGGGGAGCTGTTTTTT. Its protein is CASSSRGNTGELFF.

The chain employs TRBV28 and TRBJ1-5; no reliable D call. Germline V gene data show CDR1 as MDHEN and CDR2 as SYDVKM. Trimming removed 3 bases from V and 6 bases from J, with 15 bases in between. The CDR3 totals 15 residues. Written as DNA, the CDR3 is TGTGCCAGCAGTTTGGGGATCGGGGAGGGTCAGCCCCAGCATTTT. Translated, it gives CASSLGIGEGQPQHF. The complete variable domain, with remaining parts taken from reference TRBV28 and TRBJ1-5, reads DVKVTQSSRYLVKRTGEKVFLECVQDMDHENMFWYRQDPGLGLRLIYFSYDVKMKEKGDIPEGYSVSREKKERFSLILESASTNQTSMYLCASSLGIGEGQPQHFGDGTRLSIL.

The rearrangement uses TRBV10-3 and TRBJ2-1; no reliable D call. CDR3 length: 13 amino acids. The V gene lost 2 bases and the J gene lost 5 bases, with 7 bases spanning the gap. Germline-derived CDR1 and CDR2 are ENHRY and SYGVKD. CDR3 sequence (DNA): TGTGCCATCAGTGAGCAGATTAACAATGAGCAGTTCTTC. Translating gives CAISEQINNEQFF.

The rearrangement uses TRBV6-1 and TRBJ1-4; tentatively, D is TRBD1 (6 bases). The CDR3 extends over 17 amino acids. Germline V gene lookup returns CDR1 MNHNS and CDR2 SASEGT. The ends were cut back, 3 bases at V and 3 bases at J, with 17 bases in the middle. CDR3 nucleotide sequence: TGTGCCAGCAGTGATCCCCCGACGACAGGCTCTAATGAAAAACTGTTTTTT. It specifies CASSDPPTTGSNEKLFF.

This clonotype has ten or more counts. This chain uses TRBV7-2 with TRBJ1-1; 7 bases map to TRBD1. Trimming at V came to 0 bases and at J to 5 bases, leaving 9 bases not matched to a gene. Germline assignment: CDR1 SGHTA and CDR2 FQGNSA. The CDR3 length is 16 residues. The CDR3 spells CASSLALAGGWTEAFF. The DNA of the CDR3 is TGTGCCAGCAGCTTAGCGCTGGCAGGGGGATGGACTGAAGCTTTCTTT.

This clonotype occurred many times. The rearrangement uses TRBV7-2 and TRBJ2-1; no reliable D call. The V end lost 2 bases, the J end lost 4 bases, and 6 bases lay between the germline ends. The CDR3 loop spans 13 amino acids. Germline CDR1 SGHTA, CDR2 FQGNSA. The CDR3: CASSLYGYNEQFF. The CDR3 bases are TGTGCCAGCAGCTTATACGGATACAATGAGCAGTTCTTC.

At least ten counts were recorded for this clonotype. V is TRBV2 and J is TRBJ2-4; 15 bases are shared with TRBD2. Germline values: CDR1 SNHLY, CDR2 FYNNEI. The CDR3 runs 22 residues. Germline trimming cut 8 bases from V and 1 base from J; bases unmatched to any gene: 21. CDR3 residues: CASGLGLAGGPGPPLAKNIQYF. As DNA, the CDR3 is TGTGCCAGCGGCCTCGGACTAGCGGGGGGGCCGGGTCCCCCTCTCGCCAAAAACATTCAGTACTTC.

At least ten counts were recorded for this clonotype. The chain recombines TRBV15 with TRBJ2-1, with 8 nucleotides matching TRBD2. CDR3 size: 20 residues. Looked up from germline, CDR1 is LNHNV and CDR2 is YYDKDF (reference sequence). Trimming at V came to 0 bases and at J to 1 base, leaving 14 bases not matched to a gene. DNA for the CDR3: TGTGCCACCAGCAGAGACCCACGTTCGGGGGGGCCTAATTCCTACAATGAGCAGTTCTTC. Translation gives CATSRDPRSGGPNSYNEQFF. Filled out from reference TRBV15 and TRBJ2-1, the complete variable domain reads DAMVIQNPRYQVTQFGKPVTLSCSQTLNHNVMYWYQQKSSQAPKLLFHYYDKDFNNEADTPDNFQSRRPNTSFCFLDIRSPGLGDTAMYLCATSRDPRSGGPNSYNEQFFGPGTRLTVL.

This clonotype occurred a few times. The chain links TRBV12-3 or TRBV12-4 to TRBJ1-6; no definite D call. Trimming took 8 bases from V and 7 from J, leaving 12 bases between them. The CDR3 spans 13 residues. CDR3 coding DNA: TGTGCCAGCCTGGACCGTTGGAATTCACCCCTCCACTTT. Encoded protein: CASLDRWNSPLHF.

The V gene is TRBV12-3 or TRBV12-4, the J gene TRBJ2-1; either TRBD1 or TRBD2 may supply D (5 bases each). Trimming cost V 1 base and J 9 bases, with 19 bases left between them. The CDR3 is made up of 16 amino acids. CDR3 sequence (DNA): TGTGCCAGCAGTTTAGGGGCAGGGAGTTTCTTGGGTGAGCAGTTCTTC. Its protein product is CASSLGAGSFLGEQFF.

This clonotype was recorded a few times. The chain is built from TRBV6-5 and TRBJ2-6; no definite D call. The length of the CDR3 is 17 residues. Germline V lookup: CDR1 MNHEY, CDR2 SVGAGI. V lost 2 bases to trimming and J lost 0 bases, with 11 bases between them. The DNA for the CDR3 is TGTGCCAGCAGTTACGTGGAAGATTTCTCTGGGGCCAACGTCCTGACTTTC. As protein: CASSYVEDFSGANVLTF.

This clonotype was detected many times. The chain couples TRBV12-3 or TRBV12-4 to TRBJ2-3; 7 bases are a match to TRBD1. The CDR3 length is 14 residues. V trimming: 7 bases; J trimming: 3 bases; junction bases outside the gene matches: 7. DNA for the CDR3: TGTGCCAGCAACCCGACAGGGTCGACAGATACGCAGTATTTT. It is translated as CASNPTGSTDTQYF.